This entry features one TCR beta chain sequence. Its antigen is undetermined. V was clipped by 0 bases and J by 8 bases, with 16 bases between them. Germline CDR1 SGHAT, CDR2 FQNNGV. The CDR3 has 15 residues. TCRB transcripts that were expressed got sequenced, as all of the isolated RNA had been reverse transcribed. Sequencing used immunoSEQ multiplex PCR; TCRdb keeps in-frame clones, though not all of them. The top ten hold approximately 2.7% of the sample, which has about 15,000 clones, about 70% seen once. These data are taken from a study of beta chain features in type 1 diabetes. At the level of the study: Cell yields, age and gender were similar between patients and healthy donors. Sorted cell examination encompassed roughly 110 million cells across all samples.

Study-level points and caveats: Shortening of TCRB CDR3s, moderate but significant, appeared in all four CD4+ subsets of Type 1 diabetes patients.

The TCR originated in a man between 25 and 39 years old with type 1 diabetes. Input material: Tregs from blood. The V and J genes are TRBV11-2 and TRBJ1-2; D may be TRBD1 (5 bases). CDR3 DNA sequence: TGTGCCAGCAGCTTAGACTGGACAACCGTCCGCGGCTACACCTTC. This sequence encodes CASSLDWTTVRGYTF.